This TCR beta chain was observed in a study of blood T cell repertoires in COVID-19. Study as a whole: Samples came from the United States, Italy and Spain, spanning acute and convalescent COVID-19. PBMCs, B-cell-depleted T cells, or T cells were the source of the cDNA or gDNA that made up the material.

V was trimmed by 0 bases and J by 7 bases, leaving 6 bases between them. The CDR3 is made up of 13 amino acids. Germline assignment: CDR1 LGHNA and CDR2 YSLEER. In the study's own analysis: Estimation of nucleated cell counts was performed using reference gene primer amplification. Data came from immunoSEQ multiplex PCR; TCRdb stores just in-frame clones and leaves some out. The V and J calls and the clone size are those of that table, but D and trimming were determined from the DNA. The table includes 190,000 or so clones, approximately 82% detected once. This chain joins TRBV4-3 and TRBJ1-4; no definite D call. The sequence was obtained from a man in his fifties with active or convalescent COVID-19. The material sequenced was peripheral blood. The CDR3 DNA reads TGCGCCAGCAGCCAAGATCGGGTTGAAAAACTGTTTTTT. Protein product: CASSQDRVEKLFF.